This entry lists 13 T cell receptor beta chains sequenced from one sample in a study of blood T cell repertoires in COVID-19. Profiling relied on immunoSEQ multiplex PCR, and the TCRdb table lists in-frame clones only, not all of them. The table includes 450,000 or so clones, 70% to 90% detected once. Sequences were obtained from peripheral blood. The receptors were sampled from a young man with COVID-19, enrolled during active disease.

This clone was recorded once. This chain joins TRBV19 and TRBJ2-7; 7 bases map to TRBD2. With 0 bases clipped from V and 1 base from J, the junction kept 6 bases outside the gene matches. Germline-derived CDR1 and CDR2 are LNHDA and SQIVND (reference sequence). The CDR3 is 16 residues long. The CDR3 DNA reads TGTGCCAGTAGTATAGATGCGGGACTAAATTCCTACGAGCAGTACTTC. It is translated as CASSIDAGLNSYEQYF.

The chain employs TRBV6-6 and TRBJ1-1, with D possibly matching TRBD1 (5 bases). Germline V gives CDR1 MNHNY, CDR2 SVGAGI (reference sequence). The CDR3 is 13 amino acids. With 6 bases removed from V and 7 bases from J, the gap between germline ends came to 15 bases. The CDR3 spells CASRIQETLEAFF. CDR3 bases: TGTGCCAGCAGAATACAGGAAACCCTTGAAGCTTTCTTT.

The J gene is TRBJ2-5, the V gene TRBV11-2; 9 nucleotides line up with TRBD2. Germline trimming cut 2 bases from V and 5 bases from J; bases unmatched to any gene: 9. CDR1 is SGHAT, CDR2 FQNNGV, per germline. The CDR3 consists of 16 residues. The CDR3 coding sequence is TGTGCCAGCAGCTTACTCGGTAGCGGGAGTGGGGAGACCCAGTACTTC. This gives the protein CASSLLGSGSGETQYF.

In DNA form, the CDR3 reads TGTGCCAGCAGCCGTGGACACTCCTCAAGCTCCTACGAGCAGTACTTC. Translating it yields CASSRGHSSSSYEQYF. The rearrangement joins TRBV4-2 to TRBJ2-7; possibly TRBD1 for D (5 bases). The CDR3 sequence is 16 residues long. Trimming took off 4 bases at V and 0 bases at J, with 16 bases between the two ends. Germline V gene lookup returns CDR1 LGHNA and CDR2 YNFKEQ.

This chain uses TRBV19 with TRBJ1-4; TRBD1 agrees at 10 bases. This CDR3 comprises 15 residues. In germline, CDR1 is LNHDA, CDR2 SQIVND (reference sequence). Unmatched junction bases numbered 15, after V lost 11 bases and J lost 9 bases. The CDR3 loop is CACSIRGDRGQKLFF. CDR3 bases: TGTGCCTGCAGTATACGTGGAGACAGGGGGCAAAAACTGTTTTTT.

The J gene is TRBJ1-6, the V gene TRBV6-5; D unclear. This CDR3 spans 15 amino acids. Looked up from germline, CDR1 is MNHEY and CDR2 is SVGAGI. V gave up 4 bases and J gave up 10 bases, with 17 bases separating them. The CDR3 reads CASSWSTGSKSPLHF. In DNA, the CDR3 is TGTGCCAGCAGTTGGTCGACGGGGTCGAAATCACCCCTCCACTTT.

The chain carries TRBV2 and TRBJ1-5, with D perhaps matching TRBD1 (6 bases). The V end was cut by 8 bases, the J end by 6 bases, with 17 bases between. The length of the CDR3 is 14 residues. CDR1 SNHLY and CDR2 FYNNEI come from the germline V gene. DNA for the CDR3: TGTGCCAGCCGACCCGAGGGGGGGGCTCAGCCCCAGCATTTT. Translating gives CASRPEGGAQPQHF.

The chain is built from TRBV28 and TRBJ1-1; D is uncertain. Germline-derived CDR1 and CDR2 are MDHEN and SYDVKM. V was pared by 7 bases and J by 0 bases, with 12 bases between. The CDR3 has 14 residues. The CDR3 sequence: CASNLREMNTEAFF. The CDR3 DNA is TGTGCCAGCAATCTCCGGGAAATGAACACTGAAGCTTTCTTT.

The CDR3 sequence: CASSFLASGSGDTQYF. DNA for the CDR3: TGTGCCAGCAGCTTTCTCGCTAGCGGGAGTGGCGATACGCAGTATTTT. This sequence joins TRBV11-3 and TRBJ2-3, with 10 bases lining up with TRBD2. This CDR3 region has 16 residues. V lost 3 bases to trimming and J lost 6 bases; unmatched junction nucleotides: 9. Germline V CDR1 and CDR2: SGHNT, YENEEA.

This clone was observed a single time. The gene calls are TRBV27 and TRBJ1-6; 8 positions agree with TRBD1. The germline V gene has CDR1 MNHEY and CDR2 SMNVEV (reference sequence). Unmatched junction bases numbered 1, after V lost 8 bases and J lost 1 base. The CDR3 length is 14 residues. Written as DNA, the CDR3 is TGTGCCAGCCGACAGGGGTCCTATAATTCACCCCTCCACTTT. It yields the protein CASRQGSYNSPLHF.

The rearrangement links TRBV10-3 to TRBJ1-6, with no clear D. This CDR3 region has 15 residues. V was shortened by 0 bases and J by 7 bases, with 10 bases between the two germline ends. Per germline, CDR1 ENHRY and CDR2 SYGVKD. CDR3 region: CAISESGSANSPLHF. CDR3 coding DNA: TGTGCCATCAGTGAGTCCGGGTCTGCGAATTCACCCCTCCACTTT.

V and J are TRBV9 and TRBJ2-1, with 8 bases fitting TRBD2. V was clipped by 4 bases and J by 3 bases; unmatched bases: 3. Per the germline V gene, CDR1 is SGDLS and CDR2 is YYNGEE. The CDR3 has 14 amino acids. As DNA, the CDR3 is TGTGCCAGCAGCCGGGAGGGGAACTACAATGAGCAGTTCTTC. Encoded protein: CASSREGNYNEQFF.

Only one count was recorded for this clone. The chain has TRBV9 and TRBJ1-6; 9 bases match TRBD1. Germline lookup yields CDR1 SGDLS and CDR2 YYNGEE. V lost 6 bases, J lost 9 bases, and 7 bases stayed unmatched. CDR3 length: 14 amino acids. CDR3 DNA: TGTGCCAGCAACGAGAAGGACAGGGGTTCACCCCTCCACTTT. Translation: CASNEKDRGSPLHF.